Following are 24 T cell receptor beta chains from one sample sequenced in a study of blood T cells in healthy people across ages. Sample-barcoded 5' priming and a J-beta primer mix drove a second PCR of about 7 to 11 cycles. Using its own MiXCR run on the 5' RACE reads, TCRdb lists one record per CDR3 protein. The sample holds 760,000 or so distinct CDR3 sequences; 25% are singletons and the top ten take under 10%. This same sample was also part of a study on T cells of mothers and their children.

Material: blood. Receptors were obtained from a boy younger than 18 in good health.

The rearrangement joins TRBV24-1 to TRBJ2-3; D may be TRBD1 or TRBD2 (5 bases each). The germline V gene encodes CDR1 KGHDR and CDR2 SFDVKD. This CDR3 is 16 amino acids long. V lost 5 bases and J lost 0, with 14 bases in between. The CDR3 DNA sequence: TGTGCCACCAGTGGGTTAGAGGGGAGTAGCACAGATACGCAGTATTTT. The encoded protein is CATSGLEGSSTDTQYF.

This clonotype was detected a few times. The chain couples TRBV6-2 or TRBV6-3 to TRBJ2-5; 9 bases are shared with TRBD2. The CDR3 is 15 amino acids. V trimming: 6 bases; J trimming: 3 bases; junction bases outside the gene matches: 8. Germline CDR1 is MNHEY and CDR2 is SVGEGT. CDR3 sequence: CASSLPVAGEETQYF. DNA of the CDR3: TGTGCCAGCAGCCTACCAGTAGCGGGGGAAGAGACCCAGTACTTC.

The J gene is TRBJ2-7, the V gene TRBV27, with 9 nucleotides matching TRBD2. The CDR3 is 15 residues long. Germline CDR1 reads MNHEY; CDR2 reads SMNVEV (reference sequence). Germline trimming cut 6 bases from V and 2 bases from J; bases unmatched to any gene: 8. The CDR3 loop is CASSRYSGGTYEQYF. The CDR3 DNA sequence: TGTGCCAGCAGCCGGTATAGCGGGGGAACCTACGAGCAGTACTTC.

The table lists this clonotype with a few counts. This CDR3 is CASSQDGQGSTEAFF. The CDR3 DNA reads as TGCGCCAGCAGCCAAGATGGACAGGGAAGCACTGAAGCTTTCTTT. The chain employs TRBV4-1 and TRBJ1-1, with TRBD1 identical over 8 bases. With 0 bases clipped from V and 4 bases from J, the junction kept 4 bases outside the gene matches. Germline V gives CDR1 MGHRA, CDR2 YSYEKL. This CDR3 is built from 15 residues.

The chain uses TRBV20-1 and TRBJ2-5; 9 bases map to TRBD2. The CDR3 sequence is 15 residues long. Germline V gene data show CDR1 as DFQATT and CDR2 as SNEGSKA (reference sequence). Unmatched junction bases numbered 9, after V lost 2 bases and J lost 5 bases. This chain's CDR3 is CSARCGGRAYETQYF. CDR3 sequence (DNA): TGCAGTGCTAGATGCGGCGGGAGGGCCTATGAGACCCAGTACTTC.

This clonotype turned up a few times. J is TRBJ2-1 and V is TRBV29-1; D is perhaps TRBD2 (5 bases). This CDR3 contains 12 residues. Looked up from germline, CDR1 is SQVTM and CDR2 is ANQGSEA. V was shortened by 1 base and J by 9 bases, with 10 bases between the two germline ends. The CDR3 here is CSVEGTGIEQFF. In DNA, the CDR3 is TGCAGCGTTGAAGGGACGGGGATTGAGCAGTTCTTC.

The CDR3 region has the DNA TGTGCCAGCAGCGGTATGATAGCGGACAATGAGCAGTTCTTC. It yields the protein CASSGMIADNEQFF. The chain uses TRBV7-9 and TRBJ2-1; D perhaps matches TRBD2 (6 bases). The V gene lost 5 bases and the J gene lost 5 bases, with 13 bases spanning the gap. CDR1 is SEHNR and CDR2 is FQNEAQ in the germline V gene (reference sequence). This CDR3 is 14 amino acids long.

The table lists this clonotype with a few counts. The chain couples TRBV6-1 to TRBJ1-5; 10 bases agree with TRBD1. The CDR3 has 15 residues. Germline V gene data show CDR1 as MNHNS and CDR2 as SASEGT. V dropped 6 bases and J dropped 6; count of bases not matched to a gene: 8. CDR3 region: CASSFDRGRSQPQHF. CDR3 sequence (DNA): TGTGCCAGCAGCTTTGACAGGGGGCGCAGTCAGCCCCAGCATTTT.

The chain employs TRBV20-1 and TRBJ2-5, with TRBD1 as a possible D gene (6 bases). The DNA end lines up better with TRBJ2-1; the J call may be wrong. The CDR3 runs to 13 residues. Per germline, CDR1 DFQATT and CDR2 SNEGSKA (reference sequence). CDR3 loop: CSAKWGLYNEQFF. As DNA, the CDR3 is TGCAGTGCGAAGTGGGGGCTCTACAATGAGCAGTTCTTC.

This clonotype was counted between two and nine times. The V and J genes are TRBV4-1 and TRBJ2-3, with a tentative D call TRBD2 (5 bases). CDR3 size: 15 residues. CDR1 and CDR2 (germline): MGHRA, YSYEKL. Trimming took 2 bases from V and 0 from J, leaving 9 bases between them. The CDR3 loop is CASSQLGLSTDTQYF. In DNA, the CDR3 is TGCGCCAGCAGCCAACTTGGACTGAGCACAGATACGCAGTATTTT.

Details on this clonotype: At one of its ends the junction is not consistent with the germline gene, which may arise from a read error. The V and J genes are TRBV10-3 and TRBJ2-7; no reliable D call. The germline V gene encodes CDR1 ENHRY and CDR2 SYGVKD. The length of the CDR3 is 13 residues. The chain's CDR3 is CAIGEVRSEEQYF. The CDR3 region has the DNA TGTGCCATCGGTGAGGTGCGGAGCGAGGAGCAGTACTTC.

This clonotype was observed a few times. The chain has TRBV27 and TRBJ1-1, with a weak D call TRBD1 (6 bases). Germline V CDR1 and CDR2: MNHEY, SMNVEV (reference sequence). The V gene lost 3 bases and the J gene lost 7 bases, with 15 bases spanning the gap. This CDR3 is built from 14 residues. The CDR3 nucleotides read TGTGCCAGCAGTTTTTTCGGGACATACGATGAAGCTTTCTTT. Protein product: CASSFFGTYDEAFF.

V gene TRBV7-9 combines with J gene TRBJ1-1; TRBD1 matches 9 bases. V dropped 5 bases and J dropped 0; count of bases not matched to a gene: 4. Germline CDR1 reads SEHNR; CDR2 reads FQNEAQ (reference sequence). This CDR3 comprises 15 residues. The CDR3 DNA reads as TGTGCCAGCAGCGACGGGACAGGGATGAACACTGAAGCTTTCTTT. Protein sequence: CASSDGTGMNTEAFF.

This rearrangement joins TRBV7-3 to TRBJ2-5; D perhaps matches TRBD2 (5 bases). The V and J ends lost 5 bases and 3 bases respectively, with 13 bases between them. Germline V lookup: CDR1 SGHTA, CDR2 FQGTGA. The CDR3 covers 14 residues. In DNA, the CDR3 is TGTGCCAGCAGCCCTCGGGGAGCGGAAGAGACCCAGTACTTC. Its translation is CASSPRGAEETQYF. The complete variable domain, with remaining parts taken from reference TRBV7-3 and TRBJ2-5, reads GAGVSQTPSNKVTEKGKYVELRCDPISGHTALYWYRQSLGQGPEFLIYFQGTGAADDSGLPNDRFFAVRPEGSVSTLKIQRTERGDSAVYLCASSPRGAEETQYFGPGTRLLVL.

This chain uses TRBV20-1 with TRBJ2-5, with D perhaps TRBD2 (6 bases). In germline, CDR1 is DFQATT, CDR2 SNEGSKA (reference sequence). The CDR3 contains 16 residues. V gave up 2 bases and J gave up 5 bases, with 21 bases separating them. The CDR3 sequence: CSARPYIRGVGETQYF. CDR3 nucleotides: TGCAGTGCTAGACCATACATACGCGGGGTCGGGGAGACCCAGTACTTC.

This rearrangement joins TRBV5-1 to TRBJ2-1; the match to TRBD2 covers 10 bases. The CDR3 has 15 amino acids. In germline, CDR1 is SGHRS, CDR2 YFSETQ. Trimming at V came to 3 bases and at J to 4 bases, leaving 4 bases not matched to a gene. Written as DNA, the CDR3 is TGCGCCAGCAGCTCTGGACTAGCGGAGTACAATGAGCAGTTCTTC. It translates to CASSSGLAEYNEQFF.

There are a few counts of this clonotype. V and J are TRBV3-1 and TRBJ1-4; unclear D gene. Per the germline V gene, CDR1 is LGHDT and CDR2 is YNNKEL (reference sequence). The CDR3 is made up of 17 amino acids. The ends were cut back, 1 base at V and 6 bases at J, with 18 bases in the middle. The CDR3: CASSQAITLEEDEKLFF. In DNA, the CDR3 is TGTGCCAGCAGCCAAGCTATCACCCTTGAAGAGGATGAAAAACTGTTTTTT.

This clonotype appeared a few times. V and J are TRBV3-1 and TRBJ2-5; 11 bases map to TRBD1. The CDR3 is 15 residues long. The V gene's germline CDR1 is LGHDT and CDR2 YNNKEL (reference sequence). V trimming: 1 base; J trimming: 4 bases; junction bases outside the gene matches: 2. CDR3 protein: CASSQGDRGTETQYF. CDR3 bases: TGTGCCAGCAGCCAAGGGGACAGGGGGACAGAGACCCAGTACTTC.

This CDR3 reads CASSQGTSGRDQETQYF. The CDR3, as DNA: TGCGCCAGCAGCCAAGGGACTAGCGGGCGGGATCAAGAGACCCAGTACTTC. This sequence joins TRBV5-1 and TRBJ2-5, with 12 bases aligning to TRBD2. The germline CDR1 and CDR2 sequences are SGHRS and YFSETQ. This CDR3 comprises 17 residues. V was clipped by 4 bases and J by 2 bases; unmatched bases: 9.

This clonotype has only a few counts. A junction end diverges from the germline sequence, so it may reflect a read error. V usage is TRBV7-9 and J usage is TRBJ1-2; no clear D. This CDR3 comprises 14 residues. Germline V gene lookup returns CDR1 SEHNR and CDR2 FQNEAQ (reference sequence). Here the CDR3 DNA reads TGTGCCGGCAGCTTGCCGGGGTCCCTCGATGGCTACACCTTC. Protein: CAGSLPGSLDGYTF.

This chain links TRBV27 with TRBJ2-1; TRBD2 matches at 7 bases. The end of the DNA fits TRBJ2-5 better, so the J call may be wrong. Germline V lookup: CDR1 MNHEY, CDR2 SMNVEV (reference sequence). This CDR3 has 14 residues. The CDR3 DNA follows: TGTGCCAGCAGTTTGGGCAGGGAGGGAGAGACCCAGTACTTC. Translation: CASSLGREGETQYF.

This chain joins TRBV11-2 and TRBJ2-3; 14 positions agree with TRBD2. Trimming removed 6 bases from V and 4 bases from J; junction bases left unmatched: 12. CDR3 length: 18 amino acids. The germline gives CDR1 SGHAT, CDR2 FQNNGV. CDR3 nucleotides: TGTGCCAGCAGAAGTGCCCCGACTAGCGGGGGGGTGTCAGATACGCAGTATTTT. Translating it yields CASRSAPTSGGVSDTQYF. The whole variable domain, remainder taken from reference TRBV11-2 and TRBJ2-3, is EAGVAQSPRYKIIEKRQSVAFWCNPISGHATLYWYQQILGQGPKLLIQFQNNGVVDDSQLPKDRFSAERLKGVDSTLKIQPAKLEDSAVYLCASRSAPTSGGVSDTQYFGPGTRLTVL.

This clonotype was recorded a few times. The chain joins TRBV28 to TRBJ2-7; unclear D gene. Trimming took off 8 bases at V and 3 bases at J, with 11 bases between the two ends. The germline gives CDR1 MDHEN, CDR2 SYDVKM. The CDR3 is made up of 12 amino acids. CDR3 loop: CASGTTVYEQYF. For the CDR3, the DNA is TGTGCCAGCGGAACAACAGTCTACGAGCAGTACTTC.

This clonotype was recorded a few times. The chain links TRBV9 to TRBJ2-2; no reliable D call. CDR3 length: 15 amino acids. CDR1 is SGDLS and CDR2 is YYNGEE in the germline V gene. V was shortened by 0 bases and J by 5 bases, with 11 bases between the two germline ends. In DNA form, the CDR3 reads TGTGCCAGCAGCGTAGACGGGCCATCGACCGGGGAGCTGTTTTTT. Its translation is CASSVDGPSTGELFF. Full variable domain (outside the CDR3, taken from reference TRBV9 and TRBJ2-2): DSGVTQTPKHLITATGQRVTLRCSPRSGDLSVYWYQQSLDQGLQFLIQYYNGEERAKGNILERFSAQQFPDLHSELNLSSLELGDSALYFCASSVDGPSTGELFFGEGSRLTVL.